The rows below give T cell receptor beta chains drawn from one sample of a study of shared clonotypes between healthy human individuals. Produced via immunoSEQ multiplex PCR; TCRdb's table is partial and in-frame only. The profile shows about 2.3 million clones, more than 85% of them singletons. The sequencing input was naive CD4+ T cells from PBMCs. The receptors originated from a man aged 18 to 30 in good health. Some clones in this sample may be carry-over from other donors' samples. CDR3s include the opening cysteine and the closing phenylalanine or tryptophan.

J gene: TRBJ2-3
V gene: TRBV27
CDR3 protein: CASSLGRGDTQYF

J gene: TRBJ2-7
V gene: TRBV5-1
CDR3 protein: CASSLTSGEYEQYF

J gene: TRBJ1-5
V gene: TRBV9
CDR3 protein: CASSVSPYQPQHF

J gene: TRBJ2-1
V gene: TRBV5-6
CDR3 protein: CASSRTGEQFF

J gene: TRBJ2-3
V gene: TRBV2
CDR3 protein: CASSASGLFTDTQYF

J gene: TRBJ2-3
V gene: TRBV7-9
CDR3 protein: CASSLDRGTDTQYF

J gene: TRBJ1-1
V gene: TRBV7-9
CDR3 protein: CASSFAQNTEAFF

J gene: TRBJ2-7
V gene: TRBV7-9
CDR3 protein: CASSLSRQVSYEQYF

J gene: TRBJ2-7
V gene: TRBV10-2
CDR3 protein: CASRGTGTLYEQYF

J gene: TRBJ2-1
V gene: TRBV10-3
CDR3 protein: CAISSLAGGMATSYNEQFF

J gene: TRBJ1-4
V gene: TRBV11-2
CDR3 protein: CASSLVLATNEKLFF

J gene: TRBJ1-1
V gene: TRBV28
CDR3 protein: CASSLNLAEAFF

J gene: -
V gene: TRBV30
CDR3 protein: CAAGPQGPYEQYF